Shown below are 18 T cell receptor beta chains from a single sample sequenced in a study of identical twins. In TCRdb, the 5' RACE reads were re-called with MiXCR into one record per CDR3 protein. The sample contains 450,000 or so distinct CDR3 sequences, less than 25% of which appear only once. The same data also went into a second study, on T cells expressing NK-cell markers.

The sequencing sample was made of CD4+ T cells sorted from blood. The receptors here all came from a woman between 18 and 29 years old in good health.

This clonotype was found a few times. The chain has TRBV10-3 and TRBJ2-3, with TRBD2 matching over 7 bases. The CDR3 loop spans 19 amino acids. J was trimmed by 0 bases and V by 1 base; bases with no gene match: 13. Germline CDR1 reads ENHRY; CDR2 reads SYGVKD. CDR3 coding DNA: TGTGCCATCAGTGAGTTCGGGGCCCCCAGCGGGGTAAGCACAGATACGCAGTATTTT. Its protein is CAISEFGAPSGVSTDTQYF.

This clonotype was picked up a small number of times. This chain's CDR3 is CASSSPSGRVQDTQYF. The CDR3 DNA follows: TGTGCCAGCTCCTCCCCGAGCGGGAGGGTCCAAGATACGCAGTATTTT. J is TRBJ2-3 and V is TRBV18; TRBD2 matches at 10 bases. The CDR3 has 16 residues. Germline V gene sequence: CDR1 KGHSH, CDR2 LQKENI. V lost 6 bases and J lost 5; bases outside the gene matches: 11.

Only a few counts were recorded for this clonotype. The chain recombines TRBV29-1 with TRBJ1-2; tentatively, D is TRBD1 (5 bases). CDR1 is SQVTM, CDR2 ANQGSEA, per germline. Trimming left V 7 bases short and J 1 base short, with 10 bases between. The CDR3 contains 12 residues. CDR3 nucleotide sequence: TGCAGCGCCGGGACGTATAACTATGGCTACACCTTC. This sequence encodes CSAGTYNYGYTF.

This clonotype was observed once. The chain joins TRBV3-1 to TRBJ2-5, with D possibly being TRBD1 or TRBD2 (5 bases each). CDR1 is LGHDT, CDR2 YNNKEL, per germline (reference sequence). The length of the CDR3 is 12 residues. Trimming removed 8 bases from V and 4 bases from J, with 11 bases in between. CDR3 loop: CASAQGAETQYF. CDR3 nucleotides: TGTGCCAGCGCCCAGGGAGCAGAGACCCAGTACTTC.

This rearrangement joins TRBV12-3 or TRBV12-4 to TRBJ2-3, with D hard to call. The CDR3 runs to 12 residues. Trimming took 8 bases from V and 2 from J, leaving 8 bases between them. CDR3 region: CASSGFTDTQYF. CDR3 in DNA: TGTGCCAGCTCGGGCTTCACAGATACGCAGTATTTT.

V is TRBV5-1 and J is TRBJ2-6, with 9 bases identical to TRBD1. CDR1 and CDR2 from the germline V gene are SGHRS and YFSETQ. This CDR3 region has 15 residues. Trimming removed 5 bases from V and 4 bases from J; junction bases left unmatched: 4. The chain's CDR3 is CASRPTGGGANVLTF. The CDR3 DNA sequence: TGCGCCAGCAGGCCTACAGGGGGCGGGGCCAACGTCCTGACTTTC.

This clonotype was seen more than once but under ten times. CDR3 DNA sequence: TGTGCCAGCAGTGAGAGACGCCTTCCAAACAGCTACACCTTC. Amino acid sequence: CASSERRLPNSYTF. The V gene is TRBV6-1, the J gene TRBJ1-2; no reliable D call. The ends were cut back, 3 bases at V and 9 bases at J, with 17 bases in the middle. The CDR3 covers 14 residues. Per germline, CDR1 MNHNS and CDR2 SASEGT.

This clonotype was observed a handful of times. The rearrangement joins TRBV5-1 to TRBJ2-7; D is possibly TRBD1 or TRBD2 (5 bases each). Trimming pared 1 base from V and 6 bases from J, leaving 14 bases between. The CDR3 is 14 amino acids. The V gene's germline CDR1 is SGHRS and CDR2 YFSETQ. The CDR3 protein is CASSLTTGAGEQYF. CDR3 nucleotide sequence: TGCGCCAGCAGCTTGACCACAGGTGCGGGCGAGCAGTACTTC.

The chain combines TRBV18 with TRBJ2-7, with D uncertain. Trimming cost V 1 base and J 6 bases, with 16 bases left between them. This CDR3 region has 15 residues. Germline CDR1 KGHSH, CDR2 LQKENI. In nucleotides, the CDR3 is TGTGCCAGCTCACCACGGACGTCATTGGAATCCGAGCAGTACTTC. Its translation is CASSPRTSLESEQYF.

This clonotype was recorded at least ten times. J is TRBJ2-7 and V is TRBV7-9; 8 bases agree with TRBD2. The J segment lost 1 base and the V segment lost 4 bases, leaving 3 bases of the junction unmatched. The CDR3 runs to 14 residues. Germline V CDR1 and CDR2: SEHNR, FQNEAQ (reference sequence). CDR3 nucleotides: TGTGCCAGCAGCTCTCCTAGCGGGTCCTACGAGCAGTACTTC. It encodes CASSSPSGSYEQYF. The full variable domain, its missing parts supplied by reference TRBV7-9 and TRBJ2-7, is DTGVSQNPRHKITKRGQNVTFRCDPISEHNRLYWYRQTLGQGPEFLTYFQNEAQLEKSRLLSDRFSAERPKGSFSTLEIQRTEQGDSAMYLCASSSPSGSYEQYFGPGTRLTVT.

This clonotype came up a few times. The CDR3 DNA reads as TGCGCCAGCAGCTTGGGTCGCGGGAGGTTCACCGGGGAGCTGTTTTTT. Its translation: CASSLGRGRFTGELFF. The V and J genes are TRBV5-1 and TRBJ2-2, with 8 bases lining up with TRBD2. CDR1 is SGHRS, CDR2 YFSETQ, per germline. The CDR3 has 16 amino acids. Germline trimming cut 0 bases from V and 4 bases from J; bases unmatched to any gene: 5.

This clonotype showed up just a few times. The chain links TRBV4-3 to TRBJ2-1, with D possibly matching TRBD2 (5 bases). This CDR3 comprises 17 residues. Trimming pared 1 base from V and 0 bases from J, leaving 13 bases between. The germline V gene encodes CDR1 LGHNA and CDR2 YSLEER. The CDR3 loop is CASSQGWASNSYNEQFF. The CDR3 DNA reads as TGCGCCAGCAGCCAAGGGTGGGCTAGCAACTCCTACAATGAGCAGTTCTTC.

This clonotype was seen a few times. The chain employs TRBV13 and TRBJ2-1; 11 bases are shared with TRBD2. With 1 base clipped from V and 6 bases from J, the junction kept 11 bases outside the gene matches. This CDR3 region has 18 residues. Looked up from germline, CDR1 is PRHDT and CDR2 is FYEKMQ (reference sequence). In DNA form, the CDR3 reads TGTGCCAGCAGCTTAGCGCGCCTGCTAGCGGGAGGAGGCAATGAGCAGTTCTTC. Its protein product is CASSLARLLAGGGNEQFF.

The CDR3 sequence is CASSSLISANEQFF. The DNA for the CDR3 is TGTGCCAGCAGCTCACTAATTAGCGCCAATGAGCAGTTCTTC. The chain combines TRBV7-2 with TRBJ2-1; maybe TRBD2 (5 bases). CDR1 SGHTA and CDR2 FQGNSA come from the germline V gene. V was cut by 4 bases and J by 6 bases, with 13 bases left in between. CDR3 length: 14 residues.

The DNA of the CDR3 is TGCAGTGCTACCCGACTAGCTTACAATGAGCAGTTCTTC. Amino acids: CSATRLAYNEQFF. The chain links TRBV20-1 to TRBJ2-1; 7 nucleotides match TRBD2. V dropped 4 bases and J dropped 4; count of bases not matched to a gene: 4. The CDR3 has 13 residues. Germline lookup yields CDR1 DFQATT and CDR2 SNEGSKA (reference sequence).

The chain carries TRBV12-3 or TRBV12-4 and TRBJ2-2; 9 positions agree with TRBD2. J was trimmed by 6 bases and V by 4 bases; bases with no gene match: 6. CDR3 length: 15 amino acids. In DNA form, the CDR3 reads TGTGCCAGCAGTTCCGGACTAGCGCGATCCGGGGAGCTGTTTTTT. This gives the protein CASSSGLARSGELFF.

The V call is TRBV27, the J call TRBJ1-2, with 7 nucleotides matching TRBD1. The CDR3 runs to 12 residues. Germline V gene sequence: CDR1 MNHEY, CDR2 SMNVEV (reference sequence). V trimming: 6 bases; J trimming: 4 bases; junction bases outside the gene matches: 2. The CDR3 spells CASRGTAYGYTF. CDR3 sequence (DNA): TGTGCCAGCAGGGGGACAGCCTATGGCTACACCTTC.

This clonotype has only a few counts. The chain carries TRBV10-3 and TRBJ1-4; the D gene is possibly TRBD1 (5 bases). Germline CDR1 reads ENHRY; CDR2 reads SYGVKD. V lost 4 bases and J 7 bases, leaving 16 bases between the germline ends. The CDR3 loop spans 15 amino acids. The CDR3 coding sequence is TGTGCCATCAGTGCGGGGGTTATGATGGGTGAAAAACTGTTTTTT. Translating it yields CAISAGVMMGEKLFF.